What follows are 15 T cell receptor beta chains derived from one specimen sequenced in a study of kidney transplant recipient with SARS-CoV-2 infection. TCRdb reanalysed the reads using MiXCR and keeps one entry per CDR3 protein. The table shows about 240,000 distinct CDR3 sequences, with around 26% occurring only once. Material: a blood sample, obtained at baseline and on roughly day 110 from a kidney transplant recipient. All receptors derive from a male patient younger than 45 who had COVID-19 and was a kidney transplant recipient. Some of the T cells may derive from the graft donor.

This clonotype was seen repeatedly, ten times or more. This sequence joins TRBV20-1 and TRBJ2-1; the match to TRBD2 covers 9 bases. With V trimmed by 5 bases and J by 3 bases, 5 bases remained unmatched. The CDR3 runs to 14 residues. Germline V lookup: CDR1 DFQATT, CDR2 SNEGSKA (reference sequence). CDR3 in DNA: TGCAGTGCTGGACTAGCGAGTAACTACAATGAGCAGTTCTTC. Its protein product is CSAGLASNYNEQFF.

For this clonotype: A clone one base away is much larger, so this may be a read error. The genes are TRBV6-1 and TRBJ1-2, with D perhaps TRBD1 (5 bases). The CDR3 sequence is 17 residues long. CDR1 is MNHNS and CDR2 is SASEGT in the germline V gene. The CDR3 is CARSAKGECRKTYGYTF. CDR3 nucleotide sequence: TGTGCCCGCAGTGCAAAAGGGGAATGTAGAAAGACCTATGGCTACACCTTC.

Worth noting for this clonotype: The junction does not match germline at one end; this may be a read error. V and J are TRBV4-2 and TRBJ2-1, with TRBD2 matching over 10 bases. CDR3 length: 15 amino acids. Germline V gene lookup returns CDR1 LGHNA and CDR2 YNFKEQ. The CDR3 DNA reads as TGTGCCATCAGCCCCCGTAGCGGGGGGAACAATGAGCAGTTCTTC. This translates into CAISPRSGGNNEQFF.

This clonotype was seen only once. This sequence may be a read error, since a much larger clone differs from it by one base. The chain uses TRBV19 and TRBJ2-5; D is possibly TRBD2 (5 bases). The germline V gene encodes CDR1 LNHDA and CDR2 SQIVND (reference sequence). V gave up 11 bases and J gave up 1 base, with 14 bases separating them. The CDR3 has 13 amino acids. CDR3 residues: CAAAGSPQETQYF. For the CDR3, the DNA is TGTGCCGCCGCGGGCAGTCCCCAAGAGACCCAGTACTTC.

This clonotype has more than one count but fewer than ten. Germline is not matched at one junction end, which may reflect a read error. The chain has TRBV19 and TRBJ1-2; D is unresolved. The germline V gene has CDR1 LNHDA and CDR2 SQIVND (reference sequence). This CDR3 is 17 amino acids long. The CDR3 nucleotides are TGTGCCAATAGTGGTAAACTGACAAATCGAAAGACCTATGGCTACACCTTC. Translated, it gives CANSGKLTNRKTYGYTF. The full variable domain, its missing parts supplied by reference TRBV19 and TRBJ1-2, is DGGITQSPKYLFRKEGQNVTLSCEQNLNHDAMYWYRQDPGQGLRLIYYSQIVNDFQKGDIAEGYSVSREKKESFPLTVTSAQKNPTAFYLCANSGKLTNRKTYGYTFGSGTRLTVV.

This clonotype was seen many times. The chain has TRBV6-6 and TRBJ2-1; TRBD1 might be the D (5 bases). Trimming left V 2 bases short and J 10 bases short, with 6 bases between. In germline, CDR1 is MNHNY, CDR2 SVGAGI (reference sequence). The CDR3 sequence is 11 residues long. The CDR3 sequence: CASSYQGEQFF. CDR3 in DNA: TGTGCCAGCAGTTACCAGGGAGAGCAGTTCTTC.

Remarks on this clonotype: A clone one base away is much larger, so this may be a read error. The missing conserved phenylalanine or tryptophan at the end of this CDR3 makes a read error likely. V gene TRBV6-5 combines with J gene TRBJ1-1; unclear D gene. This CDR3 is 14 amino acids long. Germline-derived CDR1 and CDR2 are MNHEY and SVGAGI. Trimming took 5 bases from V and 1 from J, leaving 11 bases between them. The CDR3 sequence is CASSDPRSNTEAFL. The CDR3, as DNA: TGTGCCAGCAGTGACCCCCGATCGAACACTGAAGCTTTCCTT.

DNA of the CDR3: TGTGCCAGCAGCCCGTACTCGAGAACATTCTCTGGAAACACCATATATTTT. Protein: CASSPYSRTFSGNTIYF. V and J are TRBV9 and TRBJ1-3; D unresolved. CDR3 size: 17 residues. The germline V and J ends were trimmed by 4 bases and 0 bases, with 17 bases remaining between them. CDR1 is SGDLS and CDR2 is YYNGEE in the germline V gene.

At least ten counts were recorded for this clonotype. The chain has TRBV20-1 and TRBJ1-2, with D tentatively TRBD1 (5 bases). Trimming stripped 1 base from V and 0 bases from J, with 9 bases between. Per the germline V gene, CDR1 is DFQATT and CDR2 is SNEGSKA (reference sequence). There are 14 residues in the CDR3. CDR3 loop: CSARVPTANYGYTF. Here the CDR3 DNA reads TGCAGTGCTAGAGTCCCGACAGCTAACTATGGCTACACCTTC.

Points on this clonotype: The junction shows a germline mismatch at one end, possibly a read error. The chain uses TRBV10-1 and TRBJ2-3; D is uncertain. Matching the DNA end better, TRBJ2-5 makes the J call doubtful. CDR1 is WNHNN, CDR2 SYGVQD, per germline (reference sequence). The CDR3 is made up of 13 amino acids. The CDR3 DNA reads TGCGCCAGCAGTGTTGGCAGGCAAGATACCCAGTACTTC. Residues: CASSVGRQDTQYF.

This clonotype was seen repeatedly, ten times or more. The V gene is TRBV7-2, the J gene TRBJ2-5; 12 bases are shared with TRBD2. The CDR3 contains 16 residues. J lost 5 bases, V lost 2 bases, and 6 bases had no gene match. CDR1 and CDR2 from the germline V gene are SGHTA and FQGNSA. This CDR3 is CASSLLAGGPGETQYF. The CDR3 nucleotides are TGTGCCAGCAGCTTACTAGCGGGAGGGCCGGGTGAGACCCAGTACTTC.

Turning to this clonotype: This may arise from a read error, as a much more abundant clone is one base away. The chain employs TRBV20-1 and TRBJ2-7; 11 bases are a match to TRBD2. Unmatched junction bases numbered 9, after V lost 3 bases and J lost 5 bases. This CDR3 spans 15 amino acids. Germline V gene sequence: CDR1 DFQATT, CDR2 SNEGSKA (reference sequence). CDR3 protein: CSASRLAGRTHEQYF. Here the CDR3 DNA reads TGCAGTGCTAGTAGACTAGCGGGGCGTACCCACGAGCAGTACTTC.

Note on this clonotype: Germline is not matched at one junction end, which may reflect a read error. The chain carries TRBV3-1 and TRBJ2-3, with D hard to call. The CDR3 consists of 13 residues. Germline CDR1 is LGHDT and CDR2 is YNNKEL (reference sequence). The CDR3: CASSRMPEDTPYF. The CDR3 nucleotides read TGTGCCAGCAGCCGCATGCCGGAAGATACGCCGTATTTT.

A word on this clonotype: This clone may be a read error of a much larger clone one base away. The chain is built from TRBV28 and TRBJ2-7; no clear D gene. The CDR3 loop spans 12 amino acids. Germline V lookup: CDR1 MDHEN, CDR2 SYDVKM. CDR3 DNA: TGTGCCAGCAGTTTCCCGAGCTACGAGCAGCACTTC. Amino acid sequence: CASSFPSYEQHF.

This clonotype came up many times. The chain carries TRBV29-1 and TRBJ2-7; 9 bases align to TRBD1. After removal of 1 base from V and 5 bases from J, the junction contained 0 bases not matched to a gene. Germline CDR1 reads SQVTM; CDR2 reads ANQGSEA. The length of the CDR3 is 12 residues. The CDR3 sequence: CSVEGQGDEQYF. The CDR3 DNA sequence: TGCAGCGTTGAAGGACAGGGGGACGAGCAGTACTTC.